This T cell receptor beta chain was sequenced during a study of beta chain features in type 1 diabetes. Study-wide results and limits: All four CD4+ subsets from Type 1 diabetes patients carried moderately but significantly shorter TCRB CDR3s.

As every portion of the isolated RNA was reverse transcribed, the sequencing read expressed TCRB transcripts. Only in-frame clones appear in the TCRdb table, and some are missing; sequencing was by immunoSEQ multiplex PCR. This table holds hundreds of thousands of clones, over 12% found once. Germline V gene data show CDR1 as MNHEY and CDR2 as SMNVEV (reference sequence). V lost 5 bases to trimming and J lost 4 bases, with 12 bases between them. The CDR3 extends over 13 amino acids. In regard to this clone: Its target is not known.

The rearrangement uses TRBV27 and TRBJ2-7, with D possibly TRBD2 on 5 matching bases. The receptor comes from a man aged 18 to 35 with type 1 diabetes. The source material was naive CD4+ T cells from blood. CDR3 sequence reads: CASSAREGYEQYF. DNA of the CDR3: TGTGCCAGCAGTGCCCGGGAAGGGTACGAGCAGTACTTC.